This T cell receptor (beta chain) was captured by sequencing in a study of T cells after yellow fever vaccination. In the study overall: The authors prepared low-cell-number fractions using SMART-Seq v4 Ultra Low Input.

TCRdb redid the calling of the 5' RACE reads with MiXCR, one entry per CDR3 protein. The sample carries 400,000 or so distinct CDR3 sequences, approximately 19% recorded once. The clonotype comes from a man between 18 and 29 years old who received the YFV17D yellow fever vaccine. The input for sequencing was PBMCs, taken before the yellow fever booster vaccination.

CDR3 residues: CASSYDGRSYNSPLHF. CDR3 nucleotides: TGTGCCAGCAGTTACGACGGACGCTCCTATAATTCACCCCTCCACTTT. V gene TRBV6-5 combines with J gene TRBJ1-6, with D unresolved. There are 16 residues in the CDR3. Between the trimmed V and J ends, which lost 2 bases and 0 bases, there was a span of 8 bases. Germline CDR1 MNHEY, CDR2 SVGAGI.